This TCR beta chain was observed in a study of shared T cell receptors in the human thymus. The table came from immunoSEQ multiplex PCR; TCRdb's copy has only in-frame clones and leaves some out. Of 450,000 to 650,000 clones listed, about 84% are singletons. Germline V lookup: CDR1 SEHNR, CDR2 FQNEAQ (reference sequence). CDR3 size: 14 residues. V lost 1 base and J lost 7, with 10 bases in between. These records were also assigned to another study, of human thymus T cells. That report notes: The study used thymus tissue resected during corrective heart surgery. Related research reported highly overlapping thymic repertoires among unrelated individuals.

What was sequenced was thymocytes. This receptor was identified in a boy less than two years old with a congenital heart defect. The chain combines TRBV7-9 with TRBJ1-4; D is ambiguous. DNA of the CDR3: TGTGCCAGCAGCTTAGGGCGGGCAGCTGAAAAACTGTTTTTT. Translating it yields CASSLGRAAEKLFF.